This TCR beta chain was captured by sequencing in a study of T cell responses to AZD1222 COVID-19 vaccine. Method: immunoSEQ multiplex PCR; TCRdb's copy keeps in-frame clones and lacks some. The sample records 13,000 or so clones, approximately 84% being singletons. Germline values: CDR1 PRHDT, CDR2 FYEKMQ (reference sequence). The CDR3 contains 16 residues. V dropped 5 bases and J dropped 4; count of bases not matched to a gene: 6. This chain uses TRBV13 with TRBJ2-5; 14 bases align to TRBD2. The receptor was derived from an adult who received the AZD1222 COVID-19 vaccine. Sequenced material: peripheral blood, taken 28 days after the second AZD1222 dose. This CDR3 reads CASSNAGTSGRETQYF. The CDR3 region has the DNA TGTGCCAGCAGCAACGCGGGGACTAGCGGGAGAGAGACCCAGTACTTC.